A single T cell receptor (beta chain) is shown here with its context. Its antigen is unidentified. Barcoded TCR alpha and TCR beta cDNA libraries with UMIs came from 5'RACE using constant-segment primers. TCRdb reanalysed the 5' RACE reads using MiXCR and keeps one entry per CDR3 protein. The sample has 450,000 to 650,000 distinct CDR3 sequences, roughly 20% seen once. The data were obtained in a study of T-cell memory formation after mild COVID-19. Study information: Largely, TCR clusters stayed within a single donor. Study outcomes and limitations: The study detected some responding clones in pre-infection memory, suggesting cross-reactive memory joined. Shrinking CD4+ clones resided mostly in CM and EM, and CD8+ ones in EMRA.

The V and J ends lost 3 bases and 0 bases respectively, with 11 bases between them. The CDR3 consists of 16 residues. In germline, CDR1 is KGHDR, CDR2 SFDVKD. This clonotype was obtained from an adult woman who had mild COVID-19 (a few samples of this study predate the infection). Cell type and time point are not known. The sample consisted of PBMCs or a T cell subset sorted from them (not recorded which). V usage is TRBV24-1 and J usage is TRBJ2-1; TRBD1 is a possible D gene (5 bases). The chain's CDR3 is CATSDPQGDSYNEQFF. CDR3 DNA sequence: TGTGCCACCAGTGATCCCCAGGGTGACTCCTACAATGAGCAGTTCTTC.